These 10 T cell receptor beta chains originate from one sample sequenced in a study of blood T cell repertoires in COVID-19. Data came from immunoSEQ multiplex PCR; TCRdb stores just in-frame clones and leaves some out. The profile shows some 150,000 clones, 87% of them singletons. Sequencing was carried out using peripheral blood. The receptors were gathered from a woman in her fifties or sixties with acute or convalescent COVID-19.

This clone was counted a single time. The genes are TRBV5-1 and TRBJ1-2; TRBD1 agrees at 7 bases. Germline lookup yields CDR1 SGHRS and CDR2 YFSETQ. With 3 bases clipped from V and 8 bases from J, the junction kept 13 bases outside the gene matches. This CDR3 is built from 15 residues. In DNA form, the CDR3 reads TGCGCCAGCAGCTCAACCATACAGGGGCCCGGCGGCTACACCTTC. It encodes CASSSTIQGPGGYTF.

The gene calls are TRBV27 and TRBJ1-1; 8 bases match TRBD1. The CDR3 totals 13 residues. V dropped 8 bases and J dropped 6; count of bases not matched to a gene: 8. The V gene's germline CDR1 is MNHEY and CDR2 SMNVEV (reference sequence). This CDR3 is CASHRTGLAEAFF. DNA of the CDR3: TGTGCCAGCCACCGGACAGGGCTGGCTGAAGCTTTCTTT.

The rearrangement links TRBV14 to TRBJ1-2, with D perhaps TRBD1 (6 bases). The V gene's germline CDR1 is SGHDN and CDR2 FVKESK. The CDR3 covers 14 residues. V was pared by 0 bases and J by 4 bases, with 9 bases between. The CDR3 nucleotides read TGTGCCAGCAGCCAAGAAACAGGGCCCTATGGCTACACCTTC. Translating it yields CASSQETGPYGYTF.

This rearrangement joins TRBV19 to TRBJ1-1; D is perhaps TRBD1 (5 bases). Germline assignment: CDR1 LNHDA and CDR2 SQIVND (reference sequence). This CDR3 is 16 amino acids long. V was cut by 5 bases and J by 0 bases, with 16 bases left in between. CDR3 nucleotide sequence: TGTGCCAGTAGTGGGGGGTCCGGGCAGGTGAACACTGAAGCTTTCTTT. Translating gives CASSGGSGQVNTEAFF.

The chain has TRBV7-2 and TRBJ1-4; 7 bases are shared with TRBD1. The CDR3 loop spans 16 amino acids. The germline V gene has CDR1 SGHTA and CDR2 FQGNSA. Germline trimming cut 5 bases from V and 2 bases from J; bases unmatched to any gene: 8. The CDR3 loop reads CASSPGQWTTNEKLFF. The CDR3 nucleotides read TGTGCCAGCAGCCCGGGACAGTGGACTACTAATGAAAAACTGTTTTTT.

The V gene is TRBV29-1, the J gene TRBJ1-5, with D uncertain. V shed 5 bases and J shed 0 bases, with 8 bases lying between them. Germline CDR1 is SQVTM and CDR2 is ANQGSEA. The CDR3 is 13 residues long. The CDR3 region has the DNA TGCAGCGTTTCAGACAATAGCAATCAGCCCCAGCATTTT. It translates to CSVSDNSNQPQHF.

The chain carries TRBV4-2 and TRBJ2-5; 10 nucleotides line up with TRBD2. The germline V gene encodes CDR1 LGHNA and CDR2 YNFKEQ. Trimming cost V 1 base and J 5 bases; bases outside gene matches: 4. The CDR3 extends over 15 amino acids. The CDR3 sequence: CASSQVTSGEETQYF. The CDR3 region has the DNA TGTGCCAGCAGCCAAGTCACTAGCGGGGAGGAGACCCAGTACTTC.

For the CDR3, the DNA is TGTGCCAGTAGTATAGATCATGGGGCTAGCGGGGGGAGCACAGATACGCAGTATTTT. It translates to CASSIDHGASGGSTDTQYF. This sequence joins TRBV19 and TRBJ2-3; 11 bases map to TRBD2. The CDR3 runs to 19 residues. Germline V gene data show CDR1 as LNHDA and CDR2 as SQIVND (reference sequence). V was clipped by 0 bases and J by 0 bases; unmatched bases: 8.

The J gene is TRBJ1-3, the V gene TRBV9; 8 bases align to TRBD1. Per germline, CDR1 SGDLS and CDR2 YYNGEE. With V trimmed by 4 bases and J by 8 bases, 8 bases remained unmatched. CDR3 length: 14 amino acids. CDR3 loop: CASSSGQGHDTIYF. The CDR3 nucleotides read TGTGCCAGCAGCTCCGGACAGGGTCATGACACCATATATTTT. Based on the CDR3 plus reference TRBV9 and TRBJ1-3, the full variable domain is DSGVTQTPKHLITATGQRVTLRCSPRSGDLSVYWYQQSLDQGLQFLIQYYNGEERAKGNILERFSAQQFPDLHSELNLSSLELGDSALYFCASSSGQGHDTIYFGEGSWLTVV.

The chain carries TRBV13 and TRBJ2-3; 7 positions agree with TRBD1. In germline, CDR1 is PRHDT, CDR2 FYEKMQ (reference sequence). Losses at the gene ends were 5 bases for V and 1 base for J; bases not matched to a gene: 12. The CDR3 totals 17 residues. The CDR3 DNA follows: TGTGCCAGCAGCCCCAGACAGGGAAGTGTGGGCACAGATACGCAGTATTTT. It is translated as CASSPRQGSVGTDTQYF.